The source of this T cell receptor beta chain is a study of shared clonotypes between healthy human individuals. The CDR3 is made up of 12 amino acids. Trimming shortened V by 0 bases and J by 13 bases, and 11 bases separated the two germline ends. CDR1 and CDR2 (germline): SGHDT, YYEEEE. Here immunoSEQ multiplex PCR was the method, and the copy in TCRdb shows in-frame clones only, minus some. The sample holds about 1.5 million clones, approximately 98% seen once. This TCR came from a man aged 30 to 39 in good health. The chain joins TRBV5-6 to TRBJ2-1, with D tentatively TRBD2 (6 bases). Material: naive CD4+ T cells sorted from blood. Stated subset: CD45RA+ positively selected. CDR3 protein: CASSLASGLQFF. The CDR3 DNA is TGTGCCAGCAGCTTGGCCTCGGGACTTCAGTTCTTC.